This TCR beta chain was observed in a study of T cells in Graves' hyperthyroidism and ophthalmopathy. Study conclusions and caveats: Using 13 V-J features, a model discriminated ophthalmopathy from stable hyperthyroidism.

Amplification of TCR beta CDR3 regions was performed using RNA transcripts as template. The HTBI primer set served for first-round RT-PCR of the TCR CDR3. One entry per CDR3 protein results from TCRdb running MiXCR on the multiplex PCR reads. The top ten hold about 17% of the sample, which has a few hundred thousand distinct CDR3 sequences, 14% seen once. V was trimmed by 6 bases and J by 7 bases, leaving 13 bases between them. This CDR3 has 13 residues. In this sample, this clonotype turned up many times. Its antigen is as yet unknown. The patients, who ranged from 18 to 65 in age, presented with newly diagnosed hyperthyroidism lasting under 2 months. The study based diagnoses on clinical symptoms, serum thyroxine and TRAb, thyroid ultrasound and orbital computed tomography. Fresh peripheral blood, approximately 9.6 ml, yielded the PBMCs.

This sequence joins TRBV12-3 or TRBV12-4 and TRBJ1-5, with D possibly matching TRBD1 (5 bases). The clonotype originates from a woman aged 18 to 35 with Graves' hyperthyroidism. The sample consisted of blood. The CDR3 bases are TGTGCCAGCAGAAGGACCGAGGGGCAGCCCCAGCATTTT. This encodes CASRRTEGQPQHF.